Reported below is one TCR beta chain. This entry comes from a study of blood T cells in healthy people across ages. The junction had 14 bases not matched to a gene; V was cut back by 4 bases and J by 6 bases. Germline V gene lookup returns CDR1 SGHNT and CDR2 YYREEE (reference sequence). There are 16 residues in the CDR3. Sample-barcoded 5' priming and a J-beta primer mix drove a second PCR of about 6 to 12 cycles. A tag from a template-switch adaptor with 12 random nucleotides marked each cDNA molecule. Using its own MiXCR run on the 5' RACE reads, TCRdb lists one record per CDR3 protein. The sample comprises roughly 1,300,000 distinct CDR3 sequences, roughly 60% of which are singletons, and about 6.7% rests with the top ten.

Sequencing was carried out using blood. This rearrangement joins TRBV5-4 to TRBJ2-7, with TRBD2 matching 9 bases. The source of this sequence is a man between 18 and 29 years old in good health. CDR3 sequence reads: CASSPGTSGGTFEQYF. Here the CDR3 DNA reads TGTGCCAGCAGCCCCGGTACAAGCGGGGGGACTTTCGAGCAGTACTTC.